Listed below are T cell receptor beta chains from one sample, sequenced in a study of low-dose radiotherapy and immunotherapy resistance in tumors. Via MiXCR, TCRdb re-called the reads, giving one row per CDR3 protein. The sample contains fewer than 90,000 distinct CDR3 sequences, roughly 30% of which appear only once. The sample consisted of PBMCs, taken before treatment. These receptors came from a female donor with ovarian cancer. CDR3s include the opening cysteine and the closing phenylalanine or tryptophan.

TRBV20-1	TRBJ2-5	CSARPGDGQETQYF
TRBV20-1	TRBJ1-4	CSAYRGGEKLFF
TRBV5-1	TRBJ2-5	CASSLGGVRRQETQYF
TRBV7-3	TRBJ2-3	CASSRTRGDTQYF
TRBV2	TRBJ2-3	CASSGTSGTRDTQYF
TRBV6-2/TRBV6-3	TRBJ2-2	CATLRTGDTGELFF
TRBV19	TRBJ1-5	CADTQTGLRGQPQHF
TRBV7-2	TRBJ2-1	CASSWGRGLGDEQFF
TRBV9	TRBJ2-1	CASSVAGGSGNEQFF
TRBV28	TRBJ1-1	CASNTYRDEAFF
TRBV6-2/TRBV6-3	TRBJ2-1	CASSWGRNYNEQFF
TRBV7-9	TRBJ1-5	CASSLKGAGNQPQHF
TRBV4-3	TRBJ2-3	CASSHLGTSGSKDTQYF
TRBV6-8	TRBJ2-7	CASSSEYEQYF
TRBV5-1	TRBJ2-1	CASSSGLGVAFF
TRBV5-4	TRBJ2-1	CASSYGEGSYNEQFF
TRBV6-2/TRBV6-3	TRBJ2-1	CASSFVSGSGEQFF
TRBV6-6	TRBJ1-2	CASSYSGQGAKGYTF
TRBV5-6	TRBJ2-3	CASSLPAGGSDTQYF
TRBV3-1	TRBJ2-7	CASSSRLNPYEQYF
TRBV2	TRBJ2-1	CASSVGLVFF
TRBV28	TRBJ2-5	CASSLGGRQQETQYF
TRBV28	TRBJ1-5	CASSTGQDNQPQHF
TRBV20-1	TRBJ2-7	CSAREPGQGTEQYF
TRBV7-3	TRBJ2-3	CASSFMTGGGGNTQYF
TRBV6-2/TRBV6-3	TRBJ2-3	CASRRHTDTQYF
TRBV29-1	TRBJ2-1	CSVLTGGSSYNEQFF
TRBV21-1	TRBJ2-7	CVSIPGAREQYF
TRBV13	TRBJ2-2	CASSLGVLGSGELFF